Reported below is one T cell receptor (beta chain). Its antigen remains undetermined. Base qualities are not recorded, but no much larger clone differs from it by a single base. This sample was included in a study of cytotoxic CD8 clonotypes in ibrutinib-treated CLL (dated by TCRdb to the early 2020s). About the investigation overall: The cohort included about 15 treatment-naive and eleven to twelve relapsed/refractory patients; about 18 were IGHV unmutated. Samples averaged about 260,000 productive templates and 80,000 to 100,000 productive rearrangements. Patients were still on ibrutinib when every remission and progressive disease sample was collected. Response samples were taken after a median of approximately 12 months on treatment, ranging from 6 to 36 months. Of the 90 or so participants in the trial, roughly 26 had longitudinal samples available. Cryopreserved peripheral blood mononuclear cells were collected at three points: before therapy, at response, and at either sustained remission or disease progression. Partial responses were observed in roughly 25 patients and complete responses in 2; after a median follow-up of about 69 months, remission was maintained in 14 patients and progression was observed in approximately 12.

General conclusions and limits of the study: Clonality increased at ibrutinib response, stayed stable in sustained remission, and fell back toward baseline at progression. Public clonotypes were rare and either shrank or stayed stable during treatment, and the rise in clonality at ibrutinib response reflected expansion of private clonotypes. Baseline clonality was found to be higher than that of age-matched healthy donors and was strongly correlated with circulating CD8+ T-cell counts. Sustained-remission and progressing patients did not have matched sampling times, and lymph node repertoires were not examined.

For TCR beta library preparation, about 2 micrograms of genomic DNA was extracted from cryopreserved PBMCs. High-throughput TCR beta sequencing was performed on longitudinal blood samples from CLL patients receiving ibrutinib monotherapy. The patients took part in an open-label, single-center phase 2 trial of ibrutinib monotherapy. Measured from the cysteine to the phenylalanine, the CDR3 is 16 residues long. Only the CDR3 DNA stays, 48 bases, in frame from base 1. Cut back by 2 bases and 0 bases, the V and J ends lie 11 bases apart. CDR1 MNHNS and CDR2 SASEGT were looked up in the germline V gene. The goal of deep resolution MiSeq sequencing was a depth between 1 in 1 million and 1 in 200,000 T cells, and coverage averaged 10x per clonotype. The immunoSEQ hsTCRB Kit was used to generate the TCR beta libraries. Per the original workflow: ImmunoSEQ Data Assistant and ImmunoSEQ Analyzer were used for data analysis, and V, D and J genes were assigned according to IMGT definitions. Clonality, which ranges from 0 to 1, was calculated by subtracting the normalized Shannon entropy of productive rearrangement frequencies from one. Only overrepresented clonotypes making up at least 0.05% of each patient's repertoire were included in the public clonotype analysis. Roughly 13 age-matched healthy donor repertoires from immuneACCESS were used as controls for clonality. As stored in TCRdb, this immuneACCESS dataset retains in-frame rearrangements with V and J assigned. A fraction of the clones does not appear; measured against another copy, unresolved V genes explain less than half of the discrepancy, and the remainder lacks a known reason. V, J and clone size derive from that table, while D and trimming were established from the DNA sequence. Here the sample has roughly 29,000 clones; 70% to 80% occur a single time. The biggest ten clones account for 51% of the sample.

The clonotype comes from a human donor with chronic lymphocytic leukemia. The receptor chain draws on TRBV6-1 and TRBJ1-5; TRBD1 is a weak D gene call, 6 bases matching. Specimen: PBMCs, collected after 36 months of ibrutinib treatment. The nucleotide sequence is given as TGTGCCAGCAGTGAAAGGACAGTCCATAGCAATCAGCCCCAGCATTTT. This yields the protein CASSERTVHSNQPQHF.